A single sample gave rise to the 12 T cell receptor beta chains below, sequenced in a study of T cells in pancreatic ductal adenocarcinoma. Profiling relied on immunoSEQ multiplex PCR, and the TCRdb table lists in-frame clones only, not all of them. The sample has 85,000 to 120,000 clones; 90% to 95% are singletons. Selected pancreatic ductal adenocarcinoma patients had undergone surgery without neoadjuvant therapy. The sample comprised PBMCs. Receptors were obtained from a human donor with pancreatic ductal adenocarcinoma.

This clone was detected only once. The chain recombines TRBV11-2 with TRBJ2-4; 7 nucleotides align to TRBD1. The CDR3 sequence is 18 residues long. V lost 4 bases, J lost 0 bases, and 12 bases stayed unmatched. The germline gives CDR1 SGHAT, CDR2 FQNNGV. DNA for the CDR3: TGTGCCAGCAGCTATCTCTTTGGGACAGCCATAGCCAAAAACATTCAGTACTTC. This translates into CASSYLFGTAIAKNIQYF.

V and J are TRBV1 and TRBJ1-5; the table's D call TRBD1 went unverified against the DNA. TRBV1 has pseudogene status. This CDR3 spans 16 amino acids. CDR3 amino acids: CTSSQRTTGHNQPQHF. DNA for the CDR3: TGCACCAGCAGCCAACGCACGACAGGGCACAATCAGCCCCAGCATTTT.

The V and J genes are TRBV5-4 and TRBJ2-3; the match to TRBD2 covers 7 bases. The CDR3 is 15 amino acids. Germline trimming cut 1 base from V and 2 bases from J; bases unmatched to any gene: 4. The germline CDR1 and CDR2 sequences are SGHNT and YYREEE (reference sequence). This chain's CDR3 is CASSLSAGVTDTQYF. The CDR3 bases are TGTGCCAGCAGCTTGTCTGCGGGAGTCACAGATACGCAGTATTTT.

The CDR3 bases are TGTGCCAGCAGCCCAACATCCAATCAGCCCCAGCATTTT. It specifies CASSPTSNQPQHF. The V gene is TRBV7-9, the J gene TRBJ1-5, with no clear D. CDR1 is SEHNR, CDR2 FQNEAQ, per germline (reference sequence). CDR3 length: 13 residues. V was pared by 5 bases and J by 3 bases, with 8 bases between.

This chain joins TRBV27 and TRBJ2-7; 9 bases are shared with TRBD1. This CDR3 contains 15 residues. Losses at the gene ends were 6 bases for V and 4 bases for J; bases not matched to a gene: 10. In germline, CDR1 is MNHEY, CDR2 SMNVEV (reference sequence). CDR3 loop: CASRPTGQGWYEQYF. The CDR3 bases are TGTGCCAGCAGGCCTACGGGACAGGGCTGGTACGAGCAGTACTTC.

This clone appeared a single time. CDR3 in DNA: TGTGCCAGTAGTATCGCCCTAGGTCCGGGCTACGAGCAGTACTTC. Its protein product is CASSIALGPGYEQYF. The chain recombines TRBV19 with TRBJ2-7; D is unresolved. The V end lost 3 bases, the J end lost 3 bases, and 15 bases lay between the germline ends. Germline CDR1 LNHDA, CDR2 SQIVND (reference sequence). CDR3 length: 15 amino acids.

This chain uses TRBV4-1 with TRBJ2-2; TRBD2 matches 8 bases. The CDR3 sequence is 16 residues long. V trimming: 4 bases; J trimming: 3 bases; junction bases outside the gene matches: 7. CDR1 is MGHRA, CDR2 YSYEKL, per germline. CDR3 region: CASSPIGGEYTGELFF. Written as DNA, the CDR3 is TGCGCCAGCAGCCCCATCGGGGGGGAGTACACCGGGGAGCTGTTTTTT.

As to this clone: One junction end does not reproduce the germline sequence, and a read error may be involved. The chain has TRBV11-2 and TRBJ2-1; no firm D call. The germline V gene has CDR1 SGHAT and CDR2 FQNNGV. The CDR3 extends over 12 amino acids. In DNA, the CDR3 is TGTGCCAGCAGCTTAGATAATAGAAGAGAGGTCTTC. Its protein is CASSLDNRREVF.

The chain joins TRBV19 to TRBJ1-5; 10 bases align to TRBD1. The CDR3 spans 16 residues. Germline CDR1 and CDR2: LNHDA and SQIVND (reference sequence). Trimming removed 5 bases from V and 5 bases from J; junction bases left unmatched: 9. The CDR3 loop is CASSSRTGTGDQPQHF. The CDR3, as DNA: TGTGCCAGTAGTTCCCGCACCGGGACAGGGGATCAGCCCCAGCATTTT.

The chain recombines TRBV7-6 with TRBJ2-7; 14 positions match TRBD2. Germline V CDR1 and CDR2: SGHVS, FNYEAQ. The length of the CDR3 is 18 residues. The trim removed 1 base at V and 4 bases at J, leaving 9 bases unmatched. As DNA, the CDR3 is TGTGCCAGCAGCTTAGGGACTAGCGGGAGGTCTCCGACTTACGAGCAGTACTTC. Protein sequence: CASSLGTSGRSPTYEQYF.

The rearrangement links TRBV28 to TRBJ2-2; possible D gene TRBD2, 6 bases. The germline V gene has CDR1 MDHEN and CDR2 SYDVKM. Trimming left V 3 bases short and J 7 bases short, with 24 bases between. This CDR3 is 18 amino acids long. CDR3 amino acids: CASSLLLRDGQSGGELFF. As DNA, the CDR3 is TGTGCCAGCAGTTTGTTATTGCGGGACGGGCAGTCAGGCGGGGAGCTGTTTTTT. The variable domain in full, with the rest retrieved from reference TRBV28 and TRBJ2-2, is DVKVTQSSRYLVKRTGEKVFLECVQDMDHENMFWYRQDPGLGLRLIYFSYDVKMKEKGDIPEGYSVSREKKERFSLILESASTNQTSMYLCASSLLLRDGQSGGELFFGEGSRLTVL.

The V gene is TRBV7-2, the J gene TRBJ2-5, with D possibly TRBD1 on 6 matching bases. CDR1 is SGHTA, CDR2 FQGNSA, per germline. The CDR3 is 12 amino acids. Trimming removed 5 bases from V and 10 bases from J, with 14 bases in between. CDR3 coding DNA: TGTGCCAGCAGCCCGCAGACAGGAAGCCAGTACTTC. It is translated as CASSPQTGSQYF.